The TCR beta chain described here comes from a study of blood T cell repertoires in COVID-19. The wider study: COVID-19 samples, acute and convalescent, were from the United States, Italy and Spain. Sources were T cells, B-cell-depleted T cells, or PBMCs; the material itself was cDNA or gDNA.

Per the original methods: Nucleated cell number was recorded as an estimate derived from reference gene primer amplification. TCRdb keeps only in-frame clones here, not all; method: immunoSEQ multiplex PCR. V and J calls and clone size follow that table, whereas D and trimming were derived from the DNA. The sample contains about 240,000 clones, approximately 80% of which appear only once. Only one count was recorded for this clone. V dropped 5 bases and J dropped 2; count of bases not matched to a gene: 6. The germline V gene encodes CDR1 SGHTA and CDR2 FQGNSA. The CDR3 extends over 16 amino acids. The chain employs TRBV7-2 and TRBJ2-2, with 9 positions matching TRBD2. Sequencing was done on a sample of peripheral blood. The sequence was obtained from a woman in her 70s with acute or convalescent COVID-19. CDR3 residues: CASSKTSGENTGELFF. In nucleotides, the CDR3 is TGTGCCAGCAGCAAGACTAGCGGTGAAAACACCGGGGAGCTGTTTTTT.